These T cell receptor beta chains were read from a single sample in a study of CD8 T cells in Susac syndrome. MiXCR was run by TCRdb on the immunoSEQ multiplex PCR reads, yielding one entry per CDR3 protein. Of about 140,000 distinct CDR3 sequences listed, approximately 96% are singletons. The specimen was CD4+ T cells from PBMCs. The receptors derive from a human donor with Susac syndrome. CDR3s include the opening cysteine and the closing phenylalanine or tryptophan. A D gene is named only where the DNA matches it firmly. Size tells how often a clone was seen (once, few, many) or the class of an expanded clone, and some rows leave it out.

j_gene: TRBJ1-6
len: 15
d_gene: NA
v_gene: TRBV6-6
abundance: NA
CDR3nt: TGTGCCACTGGGGGTGATAGCTCCTATAATTCACCCCTCCACTTT
CDR3aa: CATGGDSSYNSPLHF

j_gene: TRBJ2-7
len: 15
d_gene: TRBD1
v_gene: TRBV28
abundance: NA
CDR3nt: TGTGCCAGCAGTTTATCCGGGACAGGGAAGCCCGAGCAGTACTTC
CDR3aa: CASSLSGTGKPEQYF

j_gene: TRBJ2-1
len: 15
d_gene: NA
v_gene: TRBV7-9
abundance: NA
CDR3nt: TGTGCCAGCAGCTTAAATCTTCGGGAACTAGTTGTGCAGTTCTTC
CDR3aa: CASSLNLRELVVQFF

j_gene: TRBJ2-1
len: 16
d_gene: TRBD1
v_gene: TRBV9
abundance: NA
CDR3nt: TGTGCCAGCAGCCCAAGCGGGACAGGGTCTTACAATGAGCAGTTCTTC
CDR3aa: CASSPSGTGSYNEQFF

j_gene: TRBJ2-7
len: 12
d_gene: NA
v_gene: TRBV29-1
abundance: NA
CDR3nt: TGCAGCGTTGAGGGCAGCTCCTACGAGCAGTACTTC
CDR3aa: CSVEGSSYEQYF

j_gene: TRBJ2-7
len: 12
d_gene: NA
v_gene: TRBV29-1
abundance: NA
CDR3nt: TGCAGCGTTGGGGGCGGATCCTACGAGCAGTACTTC
CDR3aa: CSVGGGSYEQYF

j_gene: TRBJ2-7
len: 14
d_gene: NA
v_gene: TRBV20-1
abundance: NA
CDR3nt: TGCAGTGCTAGAAGGCAGGGGGGCCTTGGGGAGCAGTACTTC
CDR3aa: CSARRQGGLGEQYF

j_gene: TRBJ1-2
len: 13
d_gene: TRBD1
v_gene: TRBV10-3
abundance: NA
CDR3nt: TGTGCCATCAGTACCCCGACAGGGCAAGGCTACACCTTC
CDR3aa: CAISTPTGQGYTF

j_gene: TRBJ2-7
len: 14
d_gene: NA
v_gene: TRBV18
abundance: NA
CDR3nt: TGTGCCAGCTCAGCCTCCGGGACTTCGAGCGAGCAGTACTTC
CDR3aa: CASSASGTSSEQYF

j_gene: TRBJ2-2
len: 15
d_gene: TRBD2
v_gene: TRBV3-1
abundance: NA
CDR3nt: TGTGCCAGCAGCCTTGCCGGGACTAGCGCGGGGGAGCTGTTTTTT
CDR3aa: CASSLAGTSAGELFF

j_gene: TRBJ1-4
len: 14
d_gene: NA
v_gene: TRBV28
abundance: NA
CDR3nt: TGTGCCAGCAGTGTACCGTGGTCCACGGAAAAACTGTTTTTT
CDR3aa: CASSVPWSTEKLFF

j_gene: TRBJ2-1
len: 15
d_gene: NA
v_gene: TRBV11-3
abundance: NA
CDR3nt: TGTGCCAGCAGCGCCCGCCAGGGATACTACAATGAGCAGTTCTTC
CDR3aa: CASSARQGYYNEQFF

j_gene: TRBJ2-4
len: 14
d_gene: TRBD1
v_gene: TRBV11-3
abundance: NA
CDR3nt: TGTGCCAGCAGCCTGGGACAGGGGACGAACATTCAGTACTTC
CDR3aa: CASSLGQGTNIQYF

j_gene: TRBJ1-3
len: 16
d_gene: TRBD1
v_gene: TRBV12-3/TRBV12-4
abundance: NA
CDR3nt: TGTGCCAGCCATCGGACAGGGCCCGTCTCTGGAAACACCATATATTTT
CDR3aa: CASHRTGPVSGNTIYF

j_gene: TRBJ2-1
len: 13
d_gene: TRBD2
v_gene: TRBV23-1
abundance: once
CDR3nt: TGCGCCAGCAGTCGGGAGGGATTGAATGAGCAGTTCTTC
CDR3aa: CASSREGLNEQFF